Sequencing of this T cell receptor (beta chain) was carried out in a study of blood T cell repertoires in COVID-19. On the study more broadly: PBMCs, B-cell-depleted T cells, or T cells were the source of the cDNA or gDNA that made up the material.

V gave up 3 bases and J gave up 5 bases, with 16 bases separating them. The germline gives CDR1 MGHRA, CDR2 YSYEKL. This CDR3 is built from 15 residues. Authors' data handling: Reference gene primer amplification gave estimated nucleated cell counts. Profiling relied on immunoSEQ multiplex PCR, and the TCRdb table lists in-frame clones only, not all of them. The DNA gave D and trimming, while V, J and clone size come from that table. The top ten clones hold around 13% of a sample with some 240,000 clones, about 84% of them seen once. What was sequenced was peripheral blood. The TCR sequence derives from a human donor in a cohort sampled during active COVID-19. The chain recombines TRBV4-1 with TRBJ1-2; no firm D call. In nucleotides, the CDR3 is TGCGCCAGCAGCCAGGAGGAGAGTTTCTTGTATGGCTACACCTTC. It encodes CASSQEESFLYGYTF.